The 21 T cell receptor beta chains presented below share a single source sample, sequenced in a study of blood T cell repertoires in COVID-19. Profiling relied on immunoSEQ multiplex PCR, and the TCRdb table lists in-frame clones only, not all of them. The sample carries 200,000 to 250,000 clones, approximately 80% recorded once. Sequences were obtained from peripheral blood. The receptor set was obtained from a woman in her 40s with active or convalescent COVID-19.

The chain carries TRBV30 and TRBJ1-5, with D perhaps TRBD1 (5 bases). Per germline, CDR1 GTSNPN and CDR2 SVGIG (reference sequence). Trimming pared 6 bases from V and 7 bases from J, leaving 19 bases between. This CDR3 spans 14 amino acids. The CDR3 DNA sequence: TGTGCCTGCCGAGCGACGGGGGGAGGGCAGCCCCAGCATTTT. Protein sequence: CACRATGGGQPQHF.

The sample holds a few counts of this clone. This chain joins TRBV27 and TRBJ1-5; D is perhaps TRBD1 (6 bases). CDR3 length: 15 amino acids. Germline loops: CDR1 MNHEY, CDR2 SMNVEV (reference sequence). V was clipped by 5 bases and J by 7 bases, with 18 bases between them. CDR3 DNA: TGTGCCAGCAGTATGGCACGGGGGGCAAGCCAGCCCCAGCATTTT. Its translation is CASSMARGASQPQHF.

The chain employs TRBV9 and TRBJ1-2; maybe TRBD1 (5 bases). Germline CDR1 is SGDLS and CDR2 is YYNGEE. V lost 3 bases and J lost 4, with 22 bases in between. CDR3 length: 17 residues. The CDR3 reads CASSASRWGDGGYGYTF. In nucleotides, the CDR3 is TGTGCCAGCAGCGCGAGCCGTTGGGGGGACGGGGGCTATGGCTACACCTTC.

The chain couples TRBV30 to TRBJ2-3, with D possibly matching TRBD2 (7 bases). Between the trimmed V and J ends, which lost 0 bases and 6 bases, there was a span of 16 bases. Looked up from germline, CDR1 is GTSNPN and CDR2 is SVGIG (reference sequence). This CDR3 has 15 amino acids. In DNA, the CDR3 is TGTGCCTGGAGTGTCTTCGGGGGGCGGGTGGATACGCAGTATTTT. Translating gives CAWSVFGGRVDTQYF. Using reference TRBV30 and TRBJ2-3 for the parts outside the CDR3, the full variable domain is SQTIHQWPATLVQPVGSPLSLECTVEGTSNPNLYWYRQAAGRGLQLLFYSVGIGQISSEVPQNLSASRPQDRQFILSSKKLLLSDSGFYLCAWSVFGGRVDTQYFGPGTRLTVL.

The J gene is TRBJ2-3, the V gene TRBV27, with 8 bases that match TRBD2. Looked up from germline, CDR1 is MNHEY and CDR2 is SMNVEV (reference sequence). The ends lost 2 bases at V and 1 base at J; junction bases unmatched: 11. The CDR3 is made up of 18 amino acids. CDR3 nucleotides: TGTGCCAGCAGTTTAGGCCTAGCGGGCTTGCTGCGCACAGATACGCAGTATTTT. Translated, it gives CASSLGLAGLLRTDTQYF.

The chain carries TRBV29-1 and TRBJ2-7; TRBD1 is a possible D gene (6 bases). Looked up from germline, CDR1 is SQVTM and CDR2 is ANQGSEA. The CDR3 runs to 12 residues. The germline V and J ends were trimmed by 7 bases and 4 bases, with 14 bases remaining between them. CDR3 in amino acids: CSASLGAYEQYF. DNA of the CDR3: TGCAGCGCCTCCCTGGGGGCTTACGAGCAGTACTTC.

The CDR3 here is CAWTGQADTQYF. In DNA form, the CDR3 reads TGTGCCTGGACAGGGCAAGCAGATACGCAGTATTTT. The rearrangement joins TRBV30 to TRBJ2-3; perhaps TRBD1 as D (5 bases). V lost 4 bases to trimming and J lost 4 bases, with 9 bases between them. CDR3 length: 12 residues. Germline CDR1 reads GTSNPN; CDR2 reads SVGIG (reference sequence).

The V gene is TRBV18, the J gene TRBJ2-1; TRBD1 might be the D (6 bases). The V gene's germline CDR1 is KGHSH and CDR2 LQKENI. The V end was cut by 3 bases, the J end by 4 bases, with 13 bases between. The CDR3 is made up of 15 amino acids. CDR3 protein: CASSPTIQGYNEQFF. The CDR3 DNA sequence: TGTGCCAGCTCACCTACGATACAGGGTTACAATGAGCAGTTCTTC. The whole variable domain, filled in from reference TRBV18 and TRBJ2-1, reads NAGVMQNPRHLVRRRGQEARLRCSPMKGHSHVYWYRQLPEEGLKFMVYLQKENIIDESGMPKERFSAEFPKEGPSILRIQQVVRGDSAAYFCASSPTIQGYNEQFFGPGTRLTVL.

This clone was seen only a few times. The V gene is TRBV5-5, the J gene TRBJ2-7; 10 bases are a match to TRBD2. This CDR3 has 18 residues. With V trimmed by 0 bases and J by 0 bases, 9 bases remained unmatched. Germline lookup yields CDR1 SGHKS and CDR2 YYEKEE (reference sequence). The CDR3 bases are TGTGCCAGCAGCTTGGTGTCTAGCGGGGGAACCATCTCCTACGAGCAGTACTTC. Translating it yields CASSLVSSGGTISYEQYF.

This sequence joins TRBV7-2 and TRBJ2-5; 10 bases agree with TRBD2. With 9 bases clipped from V and 4 bases from J, the junction kept 14 bases outside the gene matches. The CDR3 loop spans 16 amino acids. Looked up from germline, CDR1 is SGHTA and CDR2 is FQGNSA. CDR3 amino acids: CASAAGSGGALETQYF. CDR3 coding DNA: TGTGCCAGTGCAGCGGGGAGCGGGGGGGCCTTAGAGACCCAGTACTTC.

V is TRBV18 and J is TRBJ1-1; TRBD1 aligns across 12 bases. CDR1 and CDR2 from the germline V gene are KGHSH and LQKENI. This CDR3 region has 16 residues. V lost 5 bases and J lost 2; bases outside the gene matches: 6. CDR3 in DNA: TGTGCCAGCTCAGAGAGGGACAGGGGGCTCAACACTGAAGCTTTCTTT. Amino acids: CASSERDRGLNTEAFF.

The chain carries TRBV6-5 and TRBJ1-3, with a possible D match to TRBD1 (6 bases). Germline V gene sequence: CDR1 MNHEY, CDR2 SVGAGI. V was clipped by 4 bases and J by 0 bases, with 13 bases between them. The CDR3 has 16 amino acids. The CDR3 spells CASSSAGTSSGNTIYF. The CDR3 DNA reads TGTGCCAGCAGTTCGGCCGGGACAAGCTCTGGAAACACCATATATTTT.

The count of this clone is one. The rearrangement joins TRBV9 to TRBJ2-5; no clear D gene. This CDR3 spans 15 amino acids. Trimming removed 0 bases at V and 5 bases at J, with 14 bases between. Germline values: CDR1 SGDLS, CDR2 YYNGEE. The CDR3 DNA sequence: TGTGCCAGCAGCGTAGCAATCGCTTCGAGGGAGACCCAGTACTTC. Translating gives CASSVAIASRETQYF.

The chain carries TRBV24-1 and TRBJ2-2, with TRBD1 matching over 9 bases. Germline CDR1 reads KGHDR; CDR2 reads SFDVKD. The CDR3 runs to 18 residues. Unmatched junction bases numbered 8, after V lost 3 bases and J lost 1 base. The CDR3 DNA is TGTGCCACCAGTGATCAACAGGGGGCCCTCCGGAACACCGGGGAGCTGTTTTTT. Translating it yields CATSDQQGALRNTGELFF.

The chain employs TRBV6-5 and TRBJ2-7; TRBD1 aligns across 11 bases. Looked up from germline, CDR1 is MNHEY and CDR2 is SVGAGI. V lost 6 bases and J lost 2; bases outside the gene matches: 0. The CDR3 extends over 13 amino acids. This CDR3 reads CASRDRGPYEQYF. CDR3 nucleotides: TGTGCCAGCAGGGACAGGGGGCCCTACGAGCAGTACTTC.

J is TRBJ1-4 and V is TRBV7-9; D may be TRBD1 (6 bases). Germline lookup yields CDR1 SEHNR and CDR2 FQNEAQ (reference sequence). This CDR3 has 13 residues. V dropped 1 base and J dropped 14 bases, with 14 bases sitting between them. The CDR3 DNA reads as TGTGCCAGCAGCTTAGGAGGGCGGACAGACCTGTTTTTT. Translated: CASSLGGRTDLFF.

The chain joins TRBV6-6 to TRBJ1-1, with 7 positions matching TRBD1. Germline V gene lookup returns CDR1 MNHNY and CDR2 SVGAGI (reference sequence). The length of the CDR3 is 16 residues. V trimming: 0 bases; J trimming: 1 base; junction bases outside the gene matches: 5. The CDR3, as DNA: TGTGCCAGCAGTTACTCAGTGGAGGGGGCGAACACTGAAGCTTTCTTT. The encoded protein is CASSYSVEGANTEAFF.

CDR3 sequence: CASRGASTDTQYF. DNA of the CDR3: TGTGCCAGCAGGGGGGCGAGCACAGATACGCAGTATTTT. V and J are TRBV9 and TRBJ2-3; weak D call: TRBD1 (6 bases). This CDR3 is built from 13 residues. Germline V gene lookup returns CDR1 SGDLS and CDR2 YYNGEE. The V end lost 5 bases, the J end lost 0 bases, and 7 bases lay between the germline ends. Using reference TRBV9 and TRBJ2-3 for the parts outside the CDR3, the full variable domain is DSGVTQTPKHLITATGQRVTLRCSPRSGDLSVYWYQQSLDQGLQFLIQYYNGEERAKGNILERFSAQQFPDLHSELNLSSLELGDSALYFCASRGASTDTQYFGPGTRLTVL.

V and J are TRBV5-1 and TRBJ1-5; maybe TRBD1 (5 bases). V lost 2 bases, J lost 7 bases, and 13 bases lay in between. Germline V gene data show CDR1 as SGHRS and CDR2 as YFSETQ. This CDR3 has 14 amino acids. CDR3 in DNA: TGCGCCAGCAGCTTTGGGGGGGGAATGCAGCCCCAGCATTTT. Its protein product is CASSFGGGMQPQHF.

The V call is TRBV5-1, the J call TRBJ1-1; D not certain. CDR3 length: 14 residues. Germline V gene data show CDR1 as SGHRS and CDR2 as YFSETQ. Trimming stripped 0 bases from V and 4 bases from J, with 10 bases between. The CDR3 spells CASSLEWEGTEAFF. CDR3 nucleotides: TGCGCCAGCAGCTTGGAATGGGAGGGCACTGAAGCTTTCTTT. Complete variable domain (other parts from reference TRBV5-1 and TRBJ1-1): KAGVTQTPRYLIKTRGQQVTLSCSPISGHRSVSWYQQTPGQGLQFLFEYFSETQRNKGNFPGRFSGRQFSNSRSEMNVSTLELGDSALYLCASSLEWEGTEAFFGQGTRLTVV.

The chain couples TRBV6-5 to TRBJ1-4; 8 bases map to TRBD1. Germline values: CDR1 MNHEY, CDR2 SVGAGI. The CDR3 loop spans 14 amino acids. After removal of 6 bases from V and 5 bases from J, the junction contained 5 bases not matched to a gene. The CDR3 region has the DNA TGTGCCAGCAGAGGGGACAGGTCCAATGAAAAACTGTTTTTT. This gives the protein CASRGDRSNEKLFF.